The clone carrying this TCR beta chain occurred many times. CDR1 is DFQATT, CDR2 SNEGSKA, per germline (reference sequence). The V end lost 6 bases, the J end lost 7 bases, and 13 bases lay between the germline ends. The CDR3 spans 12 residues. Ahead of thyroid surgery, no patient had received treatment of any kind. The sample comes from a study of metastatic and nonmetastatic thyroid tumors. Study context: A comparison of repertoires was made across blood and tumor or nodule tissue from malignant and benign thyroid patients.

TCRdb reprocessed the PCR reads via MiXCR. The sample records about 85,000 clones, around 9.2% being singletons. V usage is TRBV20-1 and J usage is TRBJ2-1; tentative D call: TRBD1 (6 bases). Sequenced input: blood. The receptor was derived from a female donor with papillary thyroid cancer or a benign thyroid nodule (not recorded which). Some clones in this sample may be carry-over from other donors' samples. In DNA form, the CDR3 reads TGCAGTGCGATCAAACAGGGAAATGAGCAGTTCTTC. Amino acid sequence: CSAIKQGNEQFF.